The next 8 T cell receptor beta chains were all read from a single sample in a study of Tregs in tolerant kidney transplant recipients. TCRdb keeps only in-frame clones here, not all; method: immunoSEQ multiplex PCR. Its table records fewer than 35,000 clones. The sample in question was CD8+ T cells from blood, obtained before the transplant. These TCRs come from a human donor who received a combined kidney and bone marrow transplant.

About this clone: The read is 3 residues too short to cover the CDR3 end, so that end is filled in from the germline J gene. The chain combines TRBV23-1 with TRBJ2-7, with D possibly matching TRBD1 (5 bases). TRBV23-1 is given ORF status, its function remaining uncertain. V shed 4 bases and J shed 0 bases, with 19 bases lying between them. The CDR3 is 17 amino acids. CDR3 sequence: CASSRNEGSQGSYEQYF. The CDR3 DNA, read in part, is TGCGCCAGCAGTCGTAACGAAGGGTCCCAGGGCTCCTACGAG.

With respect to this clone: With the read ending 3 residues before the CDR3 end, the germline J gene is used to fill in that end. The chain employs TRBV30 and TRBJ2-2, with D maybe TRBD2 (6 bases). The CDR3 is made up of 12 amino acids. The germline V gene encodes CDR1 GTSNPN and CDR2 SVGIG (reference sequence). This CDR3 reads CGGAGTTGELFF. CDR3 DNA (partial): TGTGGCGGGGCAGGGACCACCGGGGAG. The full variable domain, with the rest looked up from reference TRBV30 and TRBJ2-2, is SQTIHQWPATLVQPVGSPLSLECTVEGTSNPNLYWYRQAAGRGLQLLFYSVGIGQISSEVPQNLSASRPQDRQFILSSKKLLLSDSGFYLCGGAGTTGELFFGEGSRLTVL.

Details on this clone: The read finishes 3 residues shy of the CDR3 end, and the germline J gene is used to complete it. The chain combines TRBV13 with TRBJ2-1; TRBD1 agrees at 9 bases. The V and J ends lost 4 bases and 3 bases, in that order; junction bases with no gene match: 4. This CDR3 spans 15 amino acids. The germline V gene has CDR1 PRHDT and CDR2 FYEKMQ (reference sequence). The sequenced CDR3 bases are TGTGCCAGCAGCTCAAGACAGGGGGGCTACAATGAG. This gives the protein CASSSRQGGYNE. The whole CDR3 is CASSSRQGGYNEQFF.

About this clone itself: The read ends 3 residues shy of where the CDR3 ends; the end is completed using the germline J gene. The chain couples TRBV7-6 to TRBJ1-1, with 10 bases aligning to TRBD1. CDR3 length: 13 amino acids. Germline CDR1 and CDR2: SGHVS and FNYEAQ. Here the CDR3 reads CASSPGQGGVAFF. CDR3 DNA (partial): TGTGCCAGCAGCCCCGGACAGGGGGGAGTA. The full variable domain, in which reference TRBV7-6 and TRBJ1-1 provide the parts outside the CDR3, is GAGVSQSPRYKVTKRGQDVALRCDPISGHVSLYWYRQALGQGPEFLTYFNYEAQQDKSGLPNDRFSAERPEGSISTLTIQRTEQRDSAMYRCASSPGQGGVAFFGQGTRLTVV.

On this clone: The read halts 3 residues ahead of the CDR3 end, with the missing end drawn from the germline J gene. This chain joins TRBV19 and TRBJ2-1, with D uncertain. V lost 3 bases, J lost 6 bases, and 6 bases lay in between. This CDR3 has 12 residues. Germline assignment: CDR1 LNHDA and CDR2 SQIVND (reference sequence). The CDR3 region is CASSIGGNEQFF. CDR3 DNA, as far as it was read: TGTGCCAGTAGTATTGGCGGCAATGAG.

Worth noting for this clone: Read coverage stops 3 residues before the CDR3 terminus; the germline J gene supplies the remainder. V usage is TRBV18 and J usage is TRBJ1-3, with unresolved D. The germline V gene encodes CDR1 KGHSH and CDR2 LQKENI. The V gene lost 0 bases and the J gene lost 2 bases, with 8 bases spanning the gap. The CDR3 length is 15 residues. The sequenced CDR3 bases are TGTGCCAGCTCACCACCGGGCAGGACTGGAAACACC. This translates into CASSPPGRTGNT. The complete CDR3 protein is CASSPPGRTGNTIYF. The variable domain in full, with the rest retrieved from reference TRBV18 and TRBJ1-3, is NAGVMQNPRHLVRRRGQEARLRCSPMKGHSHVYWYRQLPEEGLKFMVYLQKENIIDESGMPKERFSAEFPKEGPSILRIQQVVRGDSAAYFCASSPPGRTGNTIYFGEGSWLTVV.

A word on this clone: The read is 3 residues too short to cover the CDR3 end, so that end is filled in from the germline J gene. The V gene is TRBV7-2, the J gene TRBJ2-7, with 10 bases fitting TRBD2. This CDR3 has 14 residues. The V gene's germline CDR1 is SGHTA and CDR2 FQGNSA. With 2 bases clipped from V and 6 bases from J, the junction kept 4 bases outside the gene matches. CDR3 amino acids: CASSLQGLASEQYF. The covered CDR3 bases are TGTGCCAGCAGCTTACAGGGACTAGCGTCCGAG.

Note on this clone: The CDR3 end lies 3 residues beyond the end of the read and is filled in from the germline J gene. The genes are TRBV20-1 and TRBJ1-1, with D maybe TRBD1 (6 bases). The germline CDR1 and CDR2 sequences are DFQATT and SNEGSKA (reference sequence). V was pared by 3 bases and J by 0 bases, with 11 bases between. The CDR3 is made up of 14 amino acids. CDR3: CSASMDSLNTEAFF. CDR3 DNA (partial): TGCAGTGCTAGCATGGACAGCTTGAACACTGAA.